The clone carrying this T cell receptor (beta chain) occurred many times. Time point specified: newly diagnosed GD, antithyroid drugs for less than 3 months. RNA extracted from PBMCs served as the sequencing template. The data are from a study of regulatory T cells in long-lasting Graves disease. Both iRepertoire HTBI primers and Arm-PCR of CDR3 regions were used to build the TCR beta libraries. Each CDR3 protein is one row after TCRdb ran MiXCR on the multiplex PCR reads. The sample gives 450,000 to 700,000 distinct CDR3 sequences, approximately 13% of which show up once; about 10% is in the top ten. The sample also formed part of further work on T cells in Graves' hyperthyroidism and ophthalmopathy.

This material consisted of peripheral blood mononuclear cells (PBMCs), taken at new diagnosis, from a patient treated with antithyroid drugs. This sequence was found in a young man with Graves disease.

This CDR3 is CASSVGPSGSQETQYF. The CDR3 DNA reads TGTGCCAGCAGCGTCGGTCCTAGCGGGAGTCAAGAGACCCAGTACTTC. The chain uses TRBV9 and TRBJ2-5; 10 bases fit TRBD2. Germline CDR1 reads SGDLS; CDR2 reads YYNGEE. The CDR3 consists of 16 residues. Trimming took 2 bases from V and 2 from J; bases not matched to a gene: 6.